This TCR beta chain was profiled in a study of T cells after yellow fever vaccination. Study context: Low-cell-number fractions underwent preparation using SMART-Seq v4 Ultra Low Input. Study observations and caveats: Clones that expanded after primary vaccination mostly reappeared after the booster (roughly 95% CD4, 70% to 90% CD8).

Turning to this clonotype: Its antigen remains unknown.

Production of TCR cDNA was by 5'RACE template switching, which also added a universal primer site and UMIs. TCRdb passed the 5' RACE reads through MiXCR, listing each CDR3 protein once. The table lists fewer than 90,000 distinct CDR3 sequences, around 6.9% of them singletons. Germline V gene lookup returns CDR1 SNHLY and CDR2 FYNNEI. This CDR3 region has 15 residues. The junction had 10 bases not matched to a gene; V was cut back by 6 bases and J by 3 bases. The clonotype originates from a young man who received the YFV17D yellow fever vaccine. The sample here was CD8+ T cells sorted from PBMCs, taken around 5 days after the first yellow fever vaccination. The V and J genes are TRBV2 and TRBJ1-1; TRBD1 matches 7 bases. The CDR3 nucleotides read TGTGCCAGCAGACCCTTACAGGGGCGACACACTGAAGCTTTCTTT. This gives the protein CASRPLQGRHTEAFF.